The 7 T cell receptor beta chains below were found in one sample sequenced in a study of blood T cell repertoires in COVID-19. The protocol was immunoSEQ multiplex PCR, while the TCRdb copy is restricted to in-frame clones and leaves out a portion. The sample includes roughly 200,000 clones, roughly four fifths of them seen just once. Sequencing input: PBMCs or T cells enriched from blood (not recorded which). These receptors were taken from a man between 35 and 55 years old who had recovered from COVID-19.

The chain links TRBV19 to TRBJ1-4; 8 bases are shared with TRBD1. CDR1 LNHDA and CDR2 SQIVND come from the germline V gene (reference sequence). Losses at the gene ends were 3 bases for V and 8 bases for J; bases not matched to a gene: 5. This CDR3 has 14 residues. CDR3 bases: TGTGCCAGTAGTATCCGACAGGGGAGGGAAAAACTGTTTTTT. It yields the protein CASSIRQGREKLFF.

CDR3 loop: CASSLWTGGGQPQHF. The DNA of the CDR3 is TGCGCCAGCAGCCTTTGGACAGGGGGCGGGCAGCCCCAGCATTTT. The rearrangement links TRBV4-3 to TRBJ1-5; 11 bases fit TRBD1. This CDR3 has 15 amino acids. The V gene end was trimmed by 4 bases and the J gene end by 7 bases; junction bases not matched to a gene: 6. CDR1 is LGHNA and CDR2 is YSLEER in the germline V gene.

This clone was seen a handful of times. This sequence joins TRBV5-1 and TRBJ2-3; TRBD2 is a possible D gene (5 bases). The CDR3 is made up of 17 amino acids. Trimming left V 0 bases short and J 4 bases short, with 18 bases between. Germline-derived CDR1 and CDR2 are SGHRS and YFSETQ. The CDR3 region has the DNA TGCGCCAGCAGCTTGGCTTTCGTGGGTGGTAGCGCAGATACGCAGTATTTT. This codes for CASSLAFVGGSADTQYF.

The chain recombines TRBV5-1 with TRBJ2-1; 8 bases agree with TRBD2. V was pared by 0 bases and J by 6 bases, with 8 bases of the junction left unmatched. Looked up from germline, CDR1 is SGHRS and CDR2 is YFSETQ. The CDR3 spans 16 residues. CDR3 sequence reads: CASSLGGLAGPNEQFF. CDR3 nucleotides: TGCGCCAGCAGCTTGGGGGGGCTAGCGGGTCCCAATGAGCAGTTCTTC. Full variable domain (outside the CDR3, taken from reference TRBV5-1 and TRBJ2-1): KAGVTQTPRYLIKTRGQQVTLSCSPISGHRSVSWYQQTPGQGLQFLFEYFSETQRNKGNFPGRFSGRQFSNSRSEMNVSTLELGDSALYLCASSLGGLAGPNEQFFGPGTRLTVL.

The chain combines TRBV9 with TRBJ2-3; 9 positions match TRBD1. V dropped 0 bases and J dropped 5; count of bases not matched to a gene: 7. The germline gives CDR1 SGDLS, CDR2 YYNGEE. The CDR3 sequence is 16 residues long. CDR3 sequence: CASSVGRGTGLDTQYF. CDR3 in DNA: TGTGCCAGCAGCGTAGGACGGGGGACAGGGTTAGATACGCAGTATTTT. The full variable domain, with the rest looked up from reference TRBV9 and TRBJ2-3, is DSGVTQTPKHLITATGQRVTLRCSPRSGDLSVYWYQQSLDQGLQFLIQYYNGEERAKGNILERFSAQQFPDLHSELNLSSLELGDSALYFCASSVGRGTGLDTQYFGPGTRLTVL.

The chain employs TRBV30 and TRBJ2-7; 9 nucleotides align to TRBD2. This CDR3 is 15 amino acids long. In germline, CDR1 is GTSNPN, CDR2 SVGIG (reference sequence). The ends lost 3 bases at V and 7 bases at J; junction bases unmatched: 13. CDR3 nucleotides: TGTGCCTGGAGCCATCCTGGGACTAGCCCAACAGAGCAGTACTTC. This gives the protein CAWSHPGTSPTEQYF.

CDR3 sequence reads: CASSQLRDGGGEQFF. The CDR3 nucleotides are TGTGCCAGCAGCCAACTAAGGGATGGGGGAGGCGAGCAGTTCTTC. V gene TRBV4-2 combines with J gene TRBJ2-1, with D maybe TRBD2 (6 bases). V was clipped by 2 bases and J by 10 bases, with 18 bases between them. Germline CDR1 and CDR2: LGHNA and YNFKEQ. The CDR3 has 15 residues.